The next 28 T cell receptor beta chains were all read from a single sample in a study of CD8+ T cells in alopecia areata. Noted treatment: oral pan-JAK inhibitor, 5-10 mg twice daily. Sequencing templates came from extracted RNA that was reverse transcribed into cDNA. Generated by immunoSEQ multiplex PCR, the TCRdb table keeps only in-frame clones and is missing some. This table has over 150,000 clones, approximately 62% appearing once. Specimen: CD4+ T cells sorted from blood, collected at week 24, from a patient treated with tofacitinib. These receptors originate from a human donor with alopecia areata.

The chain uses TRBV6-5 and TRBJ1-1; D is ambiguous. The V end was cut by 7 bases, the J end by 1 base, with 13 bases between. CDR3 size: 14 residues. Germline values: CDR1 MNHEY, CDR2 SVGAGI. CDR3 in DNA: TGTGCCAGCACGACTTACCGGAGGAACACTGAAGCTTTCTTT. Its protein is CASTTYRRNTEAFF.

The table lists this clone with a few counts. The chain is built from TRBV29-1 and TRBJ1-2; no definite D call. CDR1 SQVTM and CDR2 ANQGSEA come from the germline V gene. The CDR3 length is 12 residues. With 0 bases removed from V and 5 bases from J, the gap between germline ends came to 7 bases. CDR3 in DNA: TGCAGCGTTGAAGAACAGCCTTATGGCTACACCTTC. As protein: CSVEEQPYGYTF.

Only one count was recorded for this clone. V is TRBV7-6 and J is TRBJ2-7; D is undetermined. The V and J ends lost 1 base and 9 bases respectively, with 16 bases between them. The CDR3 length is 14 residues. The germline gives CDR1 SGHVS, CDR2 FNYEAQ. CDR3: CASSLDSASVGQYF. CDR3 nucleotides: TGTGCCAGCAGCTTAGACTCCGCGTCGGTGGGGCAGTACTTC.

This sequence joins TRBV19 and TRBJ1-1; TRBD1 might be the D (5 bases). V lost 2 bases to trimming and J lost 4 bases, with 11 bases between them. The V gene's germline CDR1 is LNHDA and CDR2 SQIVND (reference sequence). The CDR3 is 14 amino acids. CDR3 region: CASSIRGGSTEAFF. The CDR3 DNA reads TGTGCCAGTAGTATACGCGGGGGGAGCACTGAAGCTTTCTTT. The whole variable domain, filled in from reference TRBV19 and TRBJ1-1, reads DGGITQSPKYLFRKEGQNVTLSCEQNLNHDAMYWYRQDPGQGLRLIYYSQIVNDFQKGDIAEGYSVSREKKESFPLTVTSAQKNPTAFYLCASSIRGGSTEAFFGQGTRLTVV.

This clone was seen a few times. This chain connects TRBV9 to TRBJ2-3; D might be TRBD1 (5 bases). The V gene's germline CDR1 is SGDLS and CDR2 YYNGEE. There are 13 residues in the CDR3. V was trimmed by 4 bases and J by 4 bases, leaving 10 bases between them. The CDR3 DNA is TGTGCCAGCAGCAACCGACAGTCAGATACGCAGTATTTT. This sequence encodes CASSNRQSDTQYF.

In this sample, this clone turned up a few times. The chain links TRBV19 to TRBJ1-3; the D gene is possibly TRBD1 (5 bases). The V gene's germline CDR1 is LNHDA and CDR2 SQIVND (reference sequence). This CDR3 is built from 16 residues. V lost 7 bases, J lost 0 bases, and 16 bases lay in between. CDR3 in DNA: TGTGCCAGTAATCACCGGGACCAAGGCTCTGGAAACACCATATATTTT. Protein product: CASNHRDQGSGNTIYF.

This clone was counted a single time. V gene TRBV29-1 combines with J gene TRBJ2-6; perhaps TRBD1 as D (7 bases). V lost 4 bases and J lost 6, with 19 bases in between. CDR3 length: 16 amino acids. Germline CDR1 is SQVTM and CDR2 is ANQGSEA. The CDR3: CSVVGSGGPEANVLTF. As DNA, the CDR3 is TGCAGCGTTGTTGGGTCAGGGGGGCCCGAGGCCAACGTCCTGACTTTC.

This chain joins TRBV30 and TRBJ1-5; maybe TRBD1 (6 bases). The CDR3 has 14 amino acids. The germline V gene encodes CDR1 GTSNPN and CDR2 SVGIG (reference sequence). The V end lost 0 bases, the J end lost 7 bases, and 13 bases lay between the germline ends. CDR3 DNA: TGTGCCTGGAGTGTCGACAGGTTGGACCAGCCCCAGCATTTT. As protein: CAWSVDRLDQPQHF.

The V call is TRBV30, the J call TRBJ1-1, with D tentatively TRBD1 (6 bases). V shed 7 bases and J shed 6 bases, with 12 bases lying between them. The germline CDR1 and CDR2 sequences are GTSNPN and SVGIG (reference sequence). The CDR3 totals 11 residues. As DNA, the CDR3 is TGTGCCTCTACCAGGGGTCCTGAAGCTTTCTTT. It encodes CASTRGPEAFF.

In this sample, this clone turned up a few times. The V call is TRBV29-1, the J call TRBJ2-7, with 7 bases aligning to TRBD2. The CDR3 length is 14 residues. Germline CDR1 reads SQVTM; CDR2 reads ANQGSEA. V shed 7 bases, J shed 4 bases, and the junction held 13 bases outside the gene matches. CDR3 protein: CSAATRLAGYEQYF. CDR3 DNA sequence: TGCAGCGCTGCAACCAGACTAGCAGGATACGAGCAGTACTTC.

The chain uses TRBV6-1 and TRBJ1-6; the D is unclear. The CDR3 consists of 14 residues. CDR1 and CDR2 (germline): MNHNS, SASEGT. The V end lost 1 base, the J end lost 9 bases, and 10 bases lay between the germline ends. The CDR3 protein is CASSEGGSSSPLHF. The DNA of the CDR3 is TGTGCCAGCAGTGAAGGAGGGAGCAGTTCACCCCTCCACTTT.

This chain joins TRBV29-1 and TRBJ1-1; possible D gene TRBD1, 6 bases. CDR1 and CDR2 from the germline V gene are SQVTM and ANQGSEA. With 6 bases removed from V and 1 base from J, the gap between germline ends came to 9 bases. The CDR3 runs 12 residues. DNA for the CDR3: TGCAGCGTCAAGACAGGGAACACTGAAGCTTTCTTT. Translating it yields CSVKTGNTEAFF.

The chain couples TRBV2 to TRBJ2-3; D not certain. The V gene lost 7 bases and the J gene lost 0 bases, with 14 bases spanning the gap. CDR3 length: 15 amino acids. CDR1 is SNHLY and CDR2 is FYNNEI in the germline V gene. The chain's CDR3 is CASTSQTPSTDTQYF. The CDR3 DNA is TGTGCCAGCACGTCCCAGACTCCTAGCACAGATACGCAGTATTTT.

The rearrangement joins TRBV7-9 to TRBJ1-2; D gene uncertain. V gave up 6 bases and J gave up 3 bases, with 11 bases separating them. Germline values: CDR1 SEHNR, CDR2 FQNEAQ (reference sequence). The CDR3 is made up of 13 amino acids. Here the CDR3 DNA reads TGTGCCAGCAGTCGTCAGGCAGACTATGGCTACACCTTC. Encoded protein: CASSRQADYGYTF. Based on the CDR3 plus reference TRBV7-9 and TRBJ1-2, the full variable domain is DTGVSQNPRHKITKRGQNVTFRCDPISEHNRLYWYRQTLGQGPEFLTYFQNEAQLEKSRLLSDRFSAERPKGSFSTLEIQRTEQGDSAMYLCASSRQADYGYTFGSGTRLTVV.

The rearrangement uses TRBV5-1 and TRBJ1-1; perhaps TRBD1 as D (6 bases). The V end was cut by 4 bases, the J end by 1 base, with 14 bases between. CDR1 and CDR2 (germline): SGHRS, YFSETQ. The length of the CDR3 is 15 residues. For the CDR3, the DNA is TGCGCCAGCAGCACCCTACAGGGATCGAACACTGAAGCTTTCTTT. It codes for CASSTLQGSNTEAFF.

The rearrangement joins TRBV18 to TRBJ2-3, with D tentatively TRBD2 (5 bases). Per the germline V gene, CDR1 is KGHSH and CDR2 is LQKENI. Trimming took 0 bases from V and 4 from J, leaving 14 bases between them. This CDR3 has 16 residues. The CDR3 sequence: CASSPPALAVADTQYF. CDR3 coding DNA: TGTGCCAGCTCACCACCGGCTCTAGCAGTCGCAGATACGCAGTATTTT. Combining the CDR3 with reference TRBV18 and TRBJ2-3 gives the whole variable domain NAGVMQNPRHLVRRRGQEARLRCSPMKGHSHVYWYRQLPEEGLKFMVYLQKENIIDESGMPKERFSAEFPKEGPSILRIQQVVRGDSAAYFCASSPPALAVADTQYFGPGTRLTVL.

V and J are TRBV7-9 and TRBJ2-2; a possible D gene is TRBD1 (6 bases). The CDR3 is 12 amino acids. V lost 1 base, J lost 13 bases, and 10 bases lay in between. CDR1 is SEHNR, CDR2 FQNEAQ, per germline (reference sequence). CDR3 in DNA: TGTGCCAGCAGCTTAGAGGGACACTGGCTGTTTTTT. Encoded protein: CASSLEGHWLFF.

Only one count was recorded for this clone. This chain uses TRBV20-1 with TRBJ2-7, with D maybe TRBD1 (6 bases). Trimming removed 4 bases at V and 4 bases at J, with 8 bases between. The CDR3 has 11 residues. Germline V gene sequence: CDR1 DFQATT, CDR2 SNEGSKA (reference sequence). In DNA, the CDR3 is TGCAGTGCTACACAGGGTTACGAGCAGTACTTC. It codes for CSATQGYEQYF.

The genes are TRBV15 and TRBJ1-1; 8 bases match TRBD1. With 3 bases clipped from V and 7 bases from J, the junction kept 10 bases outside the gene matches. The length of the CDR3 is 15 residues. CDR1 and CDR2 from the germline V gene are LNHNV and YYDKDF (reference sequence). The CDR3 sequence is CATSSRPGGEGEAFF. CDR3 sequence (DNA): TGTGCCACCAGCAGTAGACCAGGGGGCGAGGGTGAAGCTTTCTTT.

CDR3 region: CASSHPATSRSYNEQFF. The CDR3 DNA reads TGTGCCAGCAGCCATCCGGCTACTAGCCGGTCCTACAATGAGCAGTTCTTC. The gene calls are TRBV5-4 and TRBJ2-1, with D possibly matching TRBD2 (6 bases). Germline V gene sequence: CDR1 SGHNT, CDR2 YYREEE (reference sequence). This CDR3 has 17 amino acids. Trimming took off 4 bases at V and 1 base at J, with 18 bases between the two ends.

The CDR3, as DNA: TGTGCCAGCACCATACGGGTGGGAGCCCAAGAGACCCAGTACTTC. It codes for CASTIRVGAQETQYF. The gene calls are TRBV7-9 and TRBJ2-5; possible D gene TRBD2, 5 bases. Trimming took off 7 bases at V and 1 base at J, with 16 bases between the two ends. The CDR3 is 15 residues long. Germline CDR1 is SEHNR and CDR2 is FQNEAQ (reference sequence).

Concerning this clone: Different DNA sequences within this sample yield the same CDR3. The chain carries TRBV28 and TRBJ1-5; no clear D. CDR1 is MDHEN, CDR2 SYDVKM, per germline. Trimming cost V 2 bases and J 6 bases, with 2 bases left between them. CDR3 length equals 11 residues. Here the CDR3 DNA reads TGTGCCAGCAGTTTAGGTCAGCCCCAGCATTTT. This encodes CASSLGQPQHF.

The V gene is TRBV29-1, the J gene TRBJ2-2, with D maybe TRBD2 (5 bases). The V end was cut by 4 bases, the J end by 7 bases, with 13 bases between. Germline V gene sequence: CDR1 SQVTM, CDR2 ANQGSEA. This CDR3 is built from 13 residues. CDR3 sequence (DNA): TGCAGCGTTGGGACTCAGTATGACGGGGAGCTGTTTTTT. The encoded protein is CSVGTQYDGELFF.

The chain carries TRBV30 and TRBJ1-1, with 7 bases fitting TRBD1. V shed 0 bases, J shed 5 bases, and the junction held 6 bases outside the gene matches. CDR3 size: 14 residues. CDR1 GTSNPN and CDR2 SVGIG come from the germline V gene (reference sequence). The CDR3 nucleotides are TGTGCCTGGAGTGTACAGGGGAGGGGTACTGAAGCTTTCTTT. This translates into CAWSVQGRGTEAFF.

The chain couples TRBV25-1 to TRBJ2-5; a possible D gene is TRBD1 (6 bases). This CDR3 comprises 14 residues. Between the trimmed V and J ends, which lost 6 bases and 1 base, there was a span of 12 bases. Germline-derived CDR1 and CDR2 are MGHDK and SYGVNS. In DNA, the CDR3 is TGTGCCAGCAGCGAACAGGGTTCCCAAGAGACCCAGTACTTC. It is translated as CASSEQGSQETQYF. The full variable domain, completed using reference TRBV25-1 and TRBJ2-5, is EADIYQTPRYLVIGTGKKITLECSQTMGHDKMYWYQQDPGMELHLIHYSYGVNSTEKGDLSSESTVSRIRTEHFPLTLESARPSHTSQYLCASSEQGSQETQYFGPGTRLLVL.

The chain carries TRBV9 and TRBJ1-1; D uncertain. Germline CDR1 reads SGDLS; CDR2 reads YYNGEE. The CDR3 loop spans 13 amino acids. Trimming removed 3 bases at V and 1 base at J, with 7 bases between. CDR3 sequence reads: CASSADANTEAFF. The CDR3 nucleotides read TGTGCCAGCAGCGCTGACGCGAACACTGAAGCTTTCTTT.

The chain carries TRBV10-3 and TRBJ2-2, with 8 nucleotides matching TRBD1. Looked up from germline, CDR1 is ENHRY and CDR2 is SYGVKD. V shed 7 bases and J 1 base; nucleotides not matched to a gene: 5. The CDR3 sequence is 15 residues long. The CDR3 DNA follows: TGTGCCATCACGGGACAGGCTATGAACACCGGGGAGCTGTTTTTT. This encodes CAITGQAMNTGELFF.

CDR3 nucleotides: TGTGCCAGCAGCTCCTACAGGCTCAGGGAGACCCAGTACTTC. Its protein is CASSSYRLRETQYF. The V and J genes are TRBV7-2 and TRBJ2-5, with D perhaps TRBD1 (5 bases). There are 14 residues in the CDR3. Germline lookup yields CDR1 SGHTA and CDR2 FQGNSA. V shed 4 bases and J shed 5 bases, with 14 bases lying between them.